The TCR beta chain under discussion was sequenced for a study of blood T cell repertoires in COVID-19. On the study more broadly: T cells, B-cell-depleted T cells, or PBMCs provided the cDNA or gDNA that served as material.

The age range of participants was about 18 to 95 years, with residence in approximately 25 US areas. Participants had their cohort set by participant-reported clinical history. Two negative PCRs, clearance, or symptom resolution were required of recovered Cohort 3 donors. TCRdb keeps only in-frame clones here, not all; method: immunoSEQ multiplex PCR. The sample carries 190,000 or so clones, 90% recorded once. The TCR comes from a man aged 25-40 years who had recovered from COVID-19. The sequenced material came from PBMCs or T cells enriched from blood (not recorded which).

The CDR3 spells CASSILQPSGRSYNEQFF. In DNA form, the CDR3 reads TGTGCCAGTAGTATTTTACAACCAAGCGGGAGATCCTACAATGAGCAGTTCTTC. The chain links TRBV19 to TRBJ2-1, with 8 bases that match TRBD2. Trimming removed 3 bases from V and 1 base from J; junction bases left unmatched: 11. Germline V gene data show CDR1 as LNHDA and CDR2 as SQIVND (reference sequence). This CDR3 region has 18 residues.